This T cell receptor (beta chain) was observed in a study of CD8+CD57+ T cells in acquired aplastic anemia. Across the whole study: Sorted CD4+ and CD8+ cells yielded around 3.3 ug of DNA on average. CD4+ reads averaged roughly 11 million in healthy donors. Findings and caveats of the study: Patients were compared with controls for CD8+ Simpson's diversity, and no significant difference emerged. The number of CD8+ CDR3 sequences shared by patients and controls was roughly 31.

For CDR3 and TCR beta VDJ profiling, genomic DNA was the template used. From the reads, TCRdb called clonotypes with MiXCR, one entry per CDR3 protein. The sample comprises roughly 420,000 distinct CDR3 sequences, roughly 68% of which are singletons, and 4% rests with the top ten. The CDR3 extends over 14 amino acids. Germline V lookup: CDR1 MGHDK, CDR2 SYGVNS. Details on this clonotype: Antigen specificity is unknown. Relative to the germline gene, one junction end is altered; a read error may explain this.

This TCR was recovered from a human donor in good health, serving as a control. The rearrangement links TRBV25-1 to TRBJ1-1, with D possibly TRBD1 on 5 matching bases. Sequencing used sorted CD4+, CD8+, or CD8+CD57+ T cells (not recorded which) from PBMCs. The CDR3 spells CASSEAGRNTEASF. DNA for the CDR3: TGTGCCAGCAGTGAGGCAGGGAGGAACACTGAAGCTTCCTTT.